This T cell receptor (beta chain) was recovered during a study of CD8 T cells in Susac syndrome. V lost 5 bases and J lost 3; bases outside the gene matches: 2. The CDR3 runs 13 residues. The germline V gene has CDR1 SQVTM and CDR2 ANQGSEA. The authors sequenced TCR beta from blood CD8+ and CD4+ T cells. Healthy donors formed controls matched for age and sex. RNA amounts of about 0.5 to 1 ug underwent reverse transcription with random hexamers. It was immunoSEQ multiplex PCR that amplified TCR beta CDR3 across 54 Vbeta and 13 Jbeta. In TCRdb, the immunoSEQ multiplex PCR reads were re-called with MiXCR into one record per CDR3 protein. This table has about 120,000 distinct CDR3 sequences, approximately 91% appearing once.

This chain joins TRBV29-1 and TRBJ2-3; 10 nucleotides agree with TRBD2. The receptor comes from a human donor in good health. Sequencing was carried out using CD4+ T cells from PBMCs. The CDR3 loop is CSVSAGGTDTQYF. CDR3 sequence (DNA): TGCAGCGTTTCAGCGGGAGGGACAGATACGCAGTATTTT.